This T cell receptor beta chain emerged from a study of CD8 T cells in ankylosing spondylitis. MiXCR, run by TCRdb on the 5' RACE reads, gives a single entry per CDR3 protein. Altogether about 160,000 distinct CDR3 sequences are present, approximately 44% being singletons, with the ten largest covering approximately 14%. Germline V gene data show CDR1 as MGHRA and CDR2 as YSYEKL. The CDR3 sequence is 19 residues long. V gave up 3 bases and J gave up 5 bases, with 26 bases separating them. Study-wide findings and caveats: Prior work had noted some motif variants in reactive arthritis blood and synovial fluid.

Comment on this clonotype: Antigen unknown.

Specimen: synovial fluid, either unsorted or a sorted T cell fraction (not recorded which). The TCR originated in a male donor with ankylosing spondylitis. The chain has TRBV4-1 and TRBJ2-4, with D possibly matching TRBD1 (6 bases). The CDR3 DNA is TGCGCCAGCAGCCATGATTTCGGGACAACAACATCTTCCGAAAACATTCAGTACTTC. Its translation: CASSHDFGTTTSSENIQYF.